These 11 T cell receptor beta chains came from one sample sequenced in a study of T cells in Graves' hyperthyroidism and ophthalmopathy. Regions amplified from RNA transcripts were the TCR beta CDR3 regions. Carried out on the TCR CDR3, a first-round RT-PCR used the HTBI primer set. One entry per CDR3 protein results from TCRdb running MiXCR on the multiplex PCR reads. The sample includes about 250,000 distinct CDR3 sequences, roughly 15% of them seen just once. Sequenced material: blood. The receptors here all came from a woman aged 45-65 years with Graves' hyperthyroidism that later progressed to Graves' ophthalmopathy.

This clonotype was counted between two and nine times. This chain joins TRBV28 and TRBJ2-5; 7 bases are a match to TRBD1. CDR3 length equals 13 residues. Germline V gene data show CDR1 as MDHEN and CDR2 as SYDVKM. Unmatched junction bases numbered 3, after V lost 3 bases and J lost 5 bases. The CDR3 reads CASSFPRGETQYF. The DNA of the CDR3 is TGTGCCAGCAGTTTTCCCAGGGGGGAGACCCAGTACTTC.

The chain carries TRBV28 and TRBJ1-3; D not resolved. This CDR3 has 15 amino acids. Trimming took off 5 bases at V and 2 bases at J, with 13 bases between the two ends. Germline CDR1 reads MDHEN; CDR2 reads SYDVKM. CDR3 protein: CASSPPGRTGNTIYF. The CDR3 DNA sequence: TGTGCCAGCAGTCCGCCGGGTCGTACTGGAAACACCATATATTTT. The full variable domain, with the rest looked up from reference TRBV28 and TRBJ1-3, is DVKVTQSSRYLVKRTGEKVFLECVQDMDHENMFWYRQDPGLGLRLIYFSYDVKMKEKGDIPEGYSVSREKKERFSLILESASTNQTSMYLCASSPPGRTGNTIYFGEGSWLTVV.

The J gene is TRBJ2-1, the V gene TRBV5-4; D might be TRBD1 (6 bases). Trimming shortened V by 0 bases and J by 7 bases, and 8 bases separated the two germline ends. Germline CDR1 reads SGHNT; CDR2 reads YYREEE (reference sequence). CDR3 length: 13 amino acids. The CDR3 loop is CASSLDRENEQFF. CDR3 bases: TGTGCCAGCAGCTTGGACAGGGAAAATGAGCAGTTCTTC.

This chain links TRBV5-1 with TRBJ2-5, with 11 bases identical to TRBD2. V shed 5 bases, J shed 5 bases, and the junction held 5 bases outside the gene matches. CDR1 is SGHRS and CDR2 is YFSETQ in the germline V gene. The CDR3 consists of 14 residues. The CDR3 DNA reads TGCGCCAGCAGGGTTAGCGGGAGGGGCGAGACCCAGTACTTC. Protein sequence: CASRVSGRGETQYF.

This clonotype has a count of ten or more. The CDR3 DNA reads as TGTGCCAGCAGTTTAGATCCGGGACAGCGCAATCAGCCCCAGCATTTT. Translated: CASSLDPGQRNQPQHF. The chain links TRBV28 to TRBJ1-5; TRBD1 aligns across 7 bases. Germline lookup yields CDR1 MDHEN and CDR2 SYDVKM. The CDR3 contains 16 residues. Trimming removed 2 bases from V and 2 bases from J; junction bases left unmatched: 6.

This clonotype was seen repeatedly, ten times or more. The V call is TRBV28, the J call TRBJ2-1; possible D gene TRBD2, 5 bases. The V end lost 4 bases, the J end lost 8 bases, and 18 bases lay between the germline ends. Germline CDR1 and CDR2: MDHEN and SYDVKM. The CDR3 runs to 15 residues. The CDR3 loop reads CASSSPTLGRDEQFF. As DNA, the CDR3 is TGTGCCAGCAGTTCCCCGACACTAGGCCGGGATGAGCAGTTCTTC.

This clonotype was counted at least ten times. The V call is TRBV10-3, the J call TRBJ1-1; the D is unclear. Germline CDR1 and CDR2: ENHRY and SYGVKD. Deletions cut 6 bases from V and 3 bases from J, with 8 bases between. The CDR3 extends over 12 amino acids. The CDR3 sequence: CAISRKDTEAFF. DNA for the CDR3: TGTGCCATCAGCCGAAAGGACACTGAAGCTTTCTTT.

This clonotype was counted only a few times. V gene TRBV12-3 or TRBV12-4 combines with J gene TRBJ2-3, with TRBD2 matching over 7 bases. CDR3 length equals 15 residues. V was pared by 3 bases and J by 8 bases, with 11 bases of the junction left unmatched. The CDR3, as DNA: TGTGCCAGCAGTTTTGGGGGGGTCGGAAAAGGTACGCAGTATTTT. The encoded protein is CASSFGGVGKGTQYF.

The chain carries TRBV28 and TRBJ2-7; no firm D call. V was cut by 5 bases and J by 3 bases, with 14 bases left in between. This CDR3 comprises 14 residues. The germline V gene has CDR1 MDHEN and CDR2 SYDVKM. The CDR3 region is CASSRKIKYYEQYF. The CDR3 DNA reads as TGTGCCAGCAGTCGGAAAATAAAATACTACGAGCAGTACTTC. The whole variable domain, remainder taken from reference TRBV28 and TRBJ2-7, is DVKVTQSSRYLVKRTGEKVFLECVQDMDHENMFWYRQDPGLGLRLIYFSYDVKMKEKGDIPEGYSVSREKKERFSLILESASTNQTSMYLCASSRKIKYYEQYFGPGTRLTVT.

This clonotype was found many times. The chain carries TRBV5-6 and TRBJ2-7; 11 nucleotides align to TRBD2. Germline CDR1 reads SGHDT; CDR2 reads YYEEEE. The V segment lost 3 bases and the J segment 3 bases; nucleotides outside the gene matches: 17. This CDR3 comprises 19 residues. CDR3 protein: CASSSISGRARAKVYEQYF. The CDR3 nucleotides read TGTGCCAGCAGCTCCATTAGCGGGAGGGCCCGGGCCAAGGTCTACGAGCAGTACTTC.

Turning to this clonotype: At one boundary the junction diverges from the germline segment, which might be a read error. This sequence joins TRBV5-1 and TRBJ2-7; D gene uncertain. Germline CDR1 reads SGHRS; CDR2 reads YFSETQ. The CDR3 spans 16 residues. The chain's CDR3 is CASSFDPVGNSYEQYF. The CDR3 coding sequence is TGTGCCAGCAGCTTCGACCCTGTGGGGAACTCCTACGAGCAGTACTTC.